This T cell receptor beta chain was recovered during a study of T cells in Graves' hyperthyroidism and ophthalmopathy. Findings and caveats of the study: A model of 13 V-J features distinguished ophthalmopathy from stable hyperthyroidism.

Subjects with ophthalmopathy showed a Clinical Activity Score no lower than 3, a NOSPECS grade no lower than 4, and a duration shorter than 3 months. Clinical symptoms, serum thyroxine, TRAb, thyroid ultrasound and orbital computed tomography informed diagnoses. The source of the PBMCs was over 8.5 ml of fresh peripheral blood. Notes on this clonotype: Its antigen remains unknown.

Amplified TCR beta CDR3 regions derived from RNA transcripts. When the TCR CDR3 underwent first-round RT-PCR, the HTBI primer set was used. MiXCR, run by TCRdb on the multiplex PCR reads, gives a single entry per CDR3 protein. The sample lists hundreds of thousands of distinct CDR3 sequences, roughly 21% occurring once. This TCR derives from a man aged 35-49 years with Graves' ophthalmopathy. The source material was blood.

CDR3 loop: CASSQLAPGELFF. In DNA, the CDR3 is TGTGCCAGCAGCCAACTAGCCCCCGGGGAGCTGTTTTTT. The chain couples TRBV6-1 to TRBJ2-2; tentatively, D is TRBD2 (6 bases). This CDR3 is built from 13 residues. With 6 bases removed from V and 6 bases from J, the gap between germline ends came to 11 bases. Germline lookup yields CDR1 MNHNS and CDR2 SASEGT.